Below are 5 T cell receptor beta chains sequenced from a single sample in a study of blood T cell repertoires in COVID-19. Assay used: immunoSEQ multiplex PCR; TCRdb lists only in-frame clones, some missing. The sample includes 300,000 to 500,000 clones, 88% seen only once; the top ten take around 2.1%. Sequenced sample: PBMCs or T cells enriched from blood (not recorded which). These receptors all come from a woman aged 35 to 49 with acute COVID-19.

The chain carries TRBV4-2 and TRBJ2-1; a possible D gene is TRBD1 (6 bases). The germline V gene has CDR1 LGHNA and CDR2 YNFKEQ. Trimming stripped 2 bases from V and 8 bases from J, with 13 bases between. The CDR3 sequence is 14 residues long. The CDR3 loop is CASSQLQGLDEQFF. In DNA form, the CDR3 reads TGTGCCAGCAGCCAACTACAGGGCCTTGATGAGCAGTTCTTC.

The chain links TRBV5-1 to TRBJ1-2; 8 nucleotides line up with TRBD1. There are 15 residues in the CDR3. CDR1 and CDR2 (germline): SGHRS, YFSETQ. V was pared by 1 base and J by 5 bases, with 7 bases of the junction left unmatched. CDR3 bases: TGCGCCAGCAGCTTGTTGACAGGGGTGGAATATGGCTACACCTTC. Translated: CASSLLTGVEYGYTF.

This chain uses TRBV7-9 with TRBJ2-5; D is possibly TRBD2 (7 bases). The CDR3 is 15 residues long. Germline V CDR1 and CDR2: SEHNR, FQNEAQ (reference sequence). The germline V and J ends were trimmed by 0 bases and 3 bases, with 11 bases remaining between them. This CDR3 is CASSLAGGPEETQYF. CDR3 DNA: TGTGCCAGCAGCTTAGCGGGGGGGCCTGAAGAGACCCAGTACTTC. Supplemented by reference TRBV7-9 and TRBJ2-5, the full variable domain reads DTGVSQNPRHKITKRGQNVTFRCDPISEHNRLYWYRQTLGQGPEFLTYFQNEAQLEKSRLLSDRFSAERPKGSFSTLEIQRTEQGDSAMYLCASSLAGGPEETQYFGPGTRLLVL.

This chain connects TRBV7-8 to TRBJ1-5, with 10 bases that match TRBD1. This CDR3 comprises 15 residues. The germline V gene encodes CDR1 SGHVS and CDR2 FQNEAQ. V trimming: 5 bases; J trimming: 5 bases; junction bases outside the gene matches: 6. CDR3 in amino acids: CASSPGQGFDQPQHF. The CDR3 region has the DNA TGTGCCAGCAGCCCGGGACAGGGGTTTGATCAGCCCCAGCATTTT. Drawing the rest from reference TRBV7-8 and TRBJ1-5, the complete variable domain is GAGVSQSPRYKVAKRGQDVALRCDPISGHVSLFWYQQALGQGPEFLTYFQNEAQLDKSGLPSDRFFAERPEGSVSTLKIQRTQQEDSAVYLCASSPGQGFDQPQHFGDGTRLSIL.

The chain employs TRBV9 and TRBJ2-3; 8 bases map to TRBD1. This CDR3 has 16 amino acids. CDR1 and CDR2 from the germline V gene are SGDLS and YYNGEE. The V segment lost 1 base and the J segment 0 bases; nucleotides outside the gene matches: 4. The CDR3 loop is CASSVYGDRSTDTQYF. CDR3 DNA: TGTGCCAGCAGCGTATACGGGGACAGGAGCACAGATACGCAGTATTTT.